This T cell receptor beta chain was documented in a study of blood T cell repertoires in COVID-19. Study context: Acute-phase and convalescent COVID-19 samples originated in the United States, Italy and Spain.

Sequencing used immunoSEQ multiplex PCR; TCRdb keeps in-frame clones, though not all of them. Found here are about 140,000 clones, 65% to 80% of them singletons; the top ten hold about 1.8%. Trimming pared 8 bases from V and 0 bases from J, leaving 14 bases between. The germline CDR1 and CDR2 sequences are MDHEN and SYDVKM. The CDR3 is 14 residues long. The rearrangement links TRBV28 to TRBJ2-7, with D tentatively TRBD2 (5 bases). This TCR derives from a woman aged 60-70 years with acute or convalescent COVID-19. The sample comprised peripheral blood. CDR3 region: CASEDSPPSYEQYF. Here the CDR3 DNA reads TGTGCCAGCGAGGACTCACCTCCCTCCTACGAGCAGTACTTC.